This passage covers 15 T cell receptor beta chains from one sample sequenced in a study of CD8 T cells in Susac syndrome. Random hexamers served to reverse transcribe roughly 0.5 to 1 ug RNA. TCRdb analysed the immunoSEQ multiplex PCR reads with MiXCR anew, one entry per CDR3 protein. The data show tens of thousands of distinct CDR3 sequences, about 95% seen once. Sequenced: CD8+ T cells from PBMCs. The receptors shown here come from a human donor with multiple sclerosis.

The rearrangement uses TRBV5-1 and TRBJ2-7; no reliable D call. V was cut by 4 bases and J by 1 base, with 3 bases left in between. The CDR3 length is 11 residues. Germline V gene lookup returns CDR1 SGHRS and CDR2 YFSETQ. CDR3 residues: CASSTSYEQYF. The CDR3, as DNA: TGCGCCAGCAGCACATCCTACGAGCAGTACTTC.

A remark on this clonotype: One end of the junction varies from germline; a read error may be responsible. This rearrangement joins TRBV7-9 to TRBJ1-2; TRBD1 is a possible D gene (5 bases). Germline loops: CDR1 SEHNR, CDR2 FQNEAQ (reference sequence). The CDR3 consists of 13 residues. The CDR3 region has the DNA TGCGCCAGCAGCCCCGACAGTAACTATGGCTACACCTTC. Protein: CASSPDSNYGYTF. Full variable domain (missing parts from reference TRBV7-9 and TRBJ1-2): DTGVSQNPRHKITKRGQNVTFRCDPISEHNRLYWYRQTLGQGPEFLTYFQNEAQLEKSRLLSDRFSAERPKGSFSTLEIQRTEQGDSAMYLCASSPDSNYGYTFGSGTRLTVV.

A single count supports this clonotype. The chain couples TRBV6-1 to TRBJ2-7, with D possibly being TRBD1 (6 bases). Germline V lookup: CDR1 MNHNS, CDR2 SASEGT. Trimming cost V 0 bases and J 13 bases, with 10 bases left between them. The CDR3 loop spans 11 amino acids. The chain's CDR3 is CASSEAGQPYF. CDR3 coding DNA: TGTGCCAGCAGTGAAGCCGGACAGCCTTACTTC.

Regarding this clonotype: The DNA is omitted, as the CDR3 cannot be located on it reliably, and the CDR3 follows TCRdb's listing. V gene TRBV12-3 or TRBV12-4 combines with J gene TRBJ1-2. The CDR3 is 13 amino acids in total, end residues counted. The CDR3 loop reads CASSFGQYFGYTF.

This clonotype was observed a few times. The rearrangement uses TRBV12-3 or TRBV12-4 and TRBJ2-7; D is unresolved. The CDR3 consists of 12 residues. V dropped 3 bases and J dropped 3 bases, with 6 bases sitting between them. The DNA for the CDR3 is TGTGCCAGCAGTTTCGGCGGCTACGAGCAGTACTTC. This translates into CASSFGGYEQYF.

The rearrangement uses TRBV12-3 or TRBV12-4 and TRBJ2-1; 8 bases align to TRBD2. The V segment lost 8 bases and the J segment 0 bases; nucleotides outside the gene matches: 3. This CDR3 comprises 14 residues. The DNA for the CDR3 is TGTGCCAGCGAAAGCGGGAGCTCCTACAATGAGCAGTTCTTC. Its protein is CASESGSSYNEQFF.

The rearrangement links TRBV20-1 to TRBJ1-2; D perhaps matches TRBD1 (5 bases). Germline lookup yields CDR1 DFQATT and CDR2 SNEGSKA (reference sequence). The CDR3 contains 13 residues. V was clipped by 6 bases and J by 3 bases, with 14 bases between them. CDR3 residues: CSAVHQGDYGYTF. DNA for the CDR3: TGCAGTGCCGTTCATCAGGGTGACTATGGCTACACCTTC.

J is TRBJ2-7 and V is TRBV27; D perhaps matches TRBD1 (5 bases). The CDR3 length is 13 residues. CDR1 and CDR2 from the germline V gene are MNHEY and SMNVEV (reference sequence). V was shortened by 5 bases and J by 3 bases, with 11 bases between the two germline ends. The CDR3 spells CASSVAQDYEQYF. As DNA, the CDR3 is TGTGCCAGCAGTGTAGCACAGGACTACGAGCAGTACTTC.

This rearrangement joins TRBV7-9 to TRBJ2-7, with TRBD1 identical over 7 bases. This CDR3 comprises 15 residues. Germline lookup yields CDR1 SEHNR and CDR2 FQNEAQ (reference sequence). The V gene end was trimmed by 5 bases and the J gene end by 6 bases; junction bases not matched to a gene: 13. This CDR3 is CASSPPKGQLPEQYF. The CDR3 DNA reads as TGTGCCAGCAGCCCTCCGAAGGGACAGTTACCCGAGCAGTACTTC.

Here the CDR3 reads CASSLVAGATGELFF. The DNA of the CDR3 is TGTGCCAGCAGCTTAGTAGCGGGAGCTACCGGGGAGCTGTTTTTT. The V and J genes are TRBV11-2 and TRBJ2-2, with 9 bases fitting TRBD2. The CDR3 is 15 residues long. The germline V gene has CDR1 SGHAT and CDR2 FQNNGV. V shed 1 base and J 5 bases; nucleotides not matched to a gene: 2.

This clonotype came up once. This rearrangement joins TRBV6-5 to TRBJ1-6, with a weak D call TRBD1 (5 bases). V lost 2 bases, J lost 9 bases, and 11 bases lay in between. This CDR3 contains 14 residues. Looked up from germline, CDR1 is MNHEY and CDR2 is SVGAGI. The CDR3 here is CASSYGQGISPLHF. DNA of the CDR3: TGTGCCAGCAGTTACGGCCAGGGCATTTCACCCCTCCACTTT.

The chain links TRBV6-2 or TRBV6-3 to TRBJ2-7, with D perhaps being TRBD1 or TRBD2 (5 bases each). Germline V gene sequence: CDR1 MNHEY, CDR2 SVGEGT. With 7 bases removed from V and 1 base from J, the gap between germline ends came to 11 bases. CDR3 length: 13 amino acids. CDR3 sequence: CASIPGPSYEQYF. As DNA, the CDR3 is TGTGCCAGCATTCCGGGGCCATCCTACGAGCAGTACTTC.

The genes are TRBV6-2 or TRBV6-3 and TRBJ1-1; no clear D gene. This CDR3 is built from 16 residues. Germline loops: CDR1 MNHEY, CDR2 SVGEGT. Trimming shortened V by 2 bases and J by 7 bases, and 20 bases separated the two germline ends. CDR3 region: CASSYPQMSRWGEAFF. DNA for the CDR3: TGTGCCAGCAGTTACCCCCAAATGAGCCGTTGGGGTGAAGCTTTCTTT.

The chain joins TRBV4-1 to TRBJ2-1, with 10 bases that match TRBD2. Germline V CDR1 and CDR2: MGHRA, YSYEKL. J lost 8 bases, V lost 0 bases, and 7 bases had no gene match. This CDR3 contains 16 residues. The CDR3 coding sequence is TGCGCCAGCAGCCAAGAGGAGCGGGGGGGCCGGGATGAGCAGTTCTTC. This codes for CASSQEERGGRDEQFF.

The chain is built from TRBV9 and TRBJ2-5, with no clear D. Germline assignment: CDR1 SGDLS and CDR2 YYNGEE. Trimming took off 0 bases at V and 5 bases at J, with 14 bases between the two ends. The CDR3 covers 15 residues. The CDR3 DNA reads as TGTGCCAGCAGCGTAGACTCCATAGGAGTTGAGACCCAGTACTTC. It codes for CASSVDSIGVETQYF.